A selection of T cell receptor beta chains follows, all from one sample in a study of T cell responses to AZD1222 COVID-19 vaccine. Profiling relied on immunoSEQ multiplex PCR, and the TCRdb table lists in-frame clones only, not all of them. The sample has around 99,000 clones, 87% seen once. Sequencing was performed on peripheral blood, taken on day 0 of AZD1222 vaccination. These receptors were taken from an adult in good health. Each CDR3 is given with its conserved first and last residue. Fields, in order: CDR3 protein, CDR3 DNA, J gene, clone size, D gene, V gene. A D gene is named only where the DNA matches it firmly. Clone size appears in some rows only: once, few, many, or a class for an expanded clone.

cdr3_aa: CATSLKGLAGSTDTQYF
cdr3_nt: TGTGCCACCAGCCTAAAGGGGCTAGCGGGATCTACAGATACGCAGTATTTT
j_call: TRBJ2-3
clone_size: few
d_call: TRBD2
v_call: TRBV24-1

cdr3_aa: CASSLVTVNTEAFF
cdr3_nt: TGTGCCAGCAGCTTGGTGACAGTGAACACTGAAGCTTTCTTT
j_call: TRBJ1-1
clone_size: -
d_call: -
v_call: TRBV7-9

cdr3_aa: CASSQAGIITDTQYF
cdr3_nt: TGTGCCAGCAGCCAAGCGGGGATCATCACAGATACGCAGTATTTT
j_call: TRBJ2-3
clone_size: -
d_call: -
v_call: TRBV3-1/TRBV3-2

cdr3_aa: CASSLVGTGDEQYF
cdr3_nt: TGTGCCAGCAGCTTGGTAGGGACAGGGGATGAGCAGTACTTC
j_call: TRBJ2-7
clone_size: -
d_call: TRBD1
v_call: TRBV5-6

cdr3_aa: CAISESSYNQPQHF
cdr3_nt: TGTGCCATCAGTGAGTCAAGTTACAATCAGCCCCAGCATTTT
j_call: TRBJ1-5
clone_size: -
d_call: -
v_call: TRBV10-3

cdr3_aa: CASSFDSFYGYTF
cdr3_nt: TGTGCCAGCAGCTTCGACAGTTTCTATGGCTACACCTTC
j_call: TRBJ1-2
clone_size: -
d_call: -
v_call: TRBV14

cdr3_aa: CASSQGFQQETQYF
cdr3_nt: TGTGCCAGCAGCCAGGGATTCCAGCAAGAGACCCAGTACTTC
j_call: TRBJ2-5
clone_size: -
d_call: -
v_call: TRBV3-1/TRBV3-2

cdr3_aa: CASSPGTGRGGTDTQYF
cdr3_nt: TGTGCCAGCAGTCCCGGGACAGGGCGAGGGGGCACAGATACGCAGTATTTT
j_call: TRBJ2-3
clone_size: -
d_call: TRBD1
v_call: TRBV28

cdr3_aa: CATSRDKASGGAWTQYF
cdr3_nt: TGTGCCACCAGCAGAGATAAGGCTAGCGGGGGGGCATGGACCCAGTACTTC
j_call: TRBJ2-5
clone_size: once
d_call: TRBD2
v_call: TRBV15

cdr3_aa: CASSRGASNQPQHF
cdr3_nt: TGTGCCAGCTCTCGAGGGGCTAGCAATCAGCCCCAGCATTTT
j_call: TRBJ1-5
clone_size: -
d_call: -
v_call: TRBV27

cdr3_aa: CATSDLQTGRETQYF
cdr3_nt: TGTGCCACCAGTGATTTGCAAACAGGGAGAGAGACCCAGTACTTC
j_call: TRBJ2-5
clone_size: -
d_call: -
v_call: TRBV24-1

cdr3_aa: CASSSGQGYGYTF
cdr3_nt: TGTGCCAGCAGCTCGGGACAGGGCTATGGCTACACCTTC
j_call: TRBJ1-2
clone_size: -
d_call: TRBD1
v_call: TRBV11-2

cdr3_aa: CASDDSYANNEQFF
cdr3_nt: TGTGCCAGTGACGACAGTTACGCTAACAATGAGCAGTTCTTC
j_call: TRBJ2-1
clone_size: once
d_call: -
v_call: TRBV19

cdr3_aa: CATSRDGMGVYEQFF
cdr3_nt: TGTGCCACCAGCAGAGATGGGATGGGGGTCTATGAGCAGTTCTTC
j_call: TRBJ2-1
clone_size: once
d_call: -
v_call: TRBV15

cdr3_aa: CASSYKPRSEQYF
cdr3_nt: TGTGCCAGTTCATACAAGCCGCGATCCGAGCAGTACTTC
j_call: TRBJ2-7
clone_size: -
d_call: -
v_call: TRBV28

cdr3_aa: CATSDSLPSTGGPAGELFF
cdr3_nt: TGTGCCACCAGTGATTCCCTCCCCTCGACGGGAGGGCCTGCCGGGGAGCTGTTTTTT
j_call: TRBJ2-2
clone_size: -
d_call: TRBD2
v_call: TRBV24-1

cdr3_aa: CARRGGWAGANVLTF
cdr3_nt: TGTGCCCGCAGGGGGGGATGGGCGGGGGCCAACGTCCTGACTTTC
j_call: TRBJ2-6
clone_size: -
d_call: -
v_call: TRBV11-2

cdr3_aa: CASSRGRQGQETQYF
cdr3_nt: TGTGCCAGCAGCCGAGGGAGACAGGGCCAAGAGACCCAGTACTTC
j_call: TRBJ2-5
clone_size: -
d_call: TRBD1
v_call: TRBV5-4

cdr3_aa: CATSRVGAQYNEQFF
cdr3_nt: TGTGCCACCAGCAGAGTAGGGGCCCAGTACAATGAGCAGTTCTTC
j_call: TRBJ2-1
clone_size: -
d_call: -
v_call: TRBV15

cdr3_aa: CASSQGPLAGGYWSQETQYF
cdr3_nt: TGCGCCAGCAGCCAAGGGCCCCTAGCGGGAGGTTATTGGTCCCAAGAGACCCAGTACTTC
j_call: TRBJ2-5
clone_size: -
d_call: TRBD2
v_call: TRBV4-3

cdr3_aa: CASSLAEQGNTEAFF
cdr3_nt: TGTGCCAGCAGCTTGGCCGAACAGGGGAACACTGAAGCTTTCTTT
j_call: TRBJ1-1
clone_size: -
d_call: -
v_call: TRBV5-4

cdr3_aa: CASSQDKQGLSSYNSPLHF
cdr3_nt: TGTGCCAGCAGCCAAGACAAGCAGGGTCTGAGCTCCTATAATTCACCCCTCCACTTT
j_call: TRBJ1-6
clone_size: -
d_call: -
v_call: TRBV3-1/TRBV3-2

cdr3_aa: CASSSGFSEQYF
cdr3_nt: TGTGCCAGCAGTTCAGGGTTTAGCGAGCAGTACTTC
j_call: TRBJ2-7
clone_size: -
d_call: -
v_call: TRBV2

cdr3_aa: CASSLGTANTEAFF
cdr3_nt: TGTGCCAGCTCATTAGGGACAGCGAACACTGAAGCTTTCTTT
j_call: TRBJ1-1
clone_size: -
d_call: TRBD1
v_call: TRBV18

cdr3_aa: CASSRLDSKYNEQFF
cdr3_nt: TGTGCCAGCAGCCGGTTGGACAGTAAATACAATGAGCAGTTCTTC
j_call: TRBJ2-1
clone_size: -
d_call: -
v_call: TRBV11-2

cdr3_aa: CASSFSLGSTEAFF
cdr3_nt: TGTGCCAGCAGTTTTAGCCTAGGGAGCACTGAAGCTTTCTTT
j_call: TRBJ1-1
clone_size: once
d_call: -
v_call: TRBV28

cdr3_aa: CASRNRGGNTIYF
cdr3_nt: TGTGCCAGCAGAAACAGGGGTGGAAACACCATATATTTT
j_call: TRBJ1-3
clone_size: -
d_call: TRBD1
v_call: TRBV6-5

cdr3_aa: CAWSVRYLGAGELFF
cdr3_nt: TGTGCCTGGAGTGTACGTTACCTCGGGGCCGGGGAGCTGTTTTTT
j_call: TRBJ2-2
clone_size: -
d_call: -
v_call: TRBV30

cdr3_aa: CASSLPSGYSTDTQYF
cdr3_nt: TGTGCCAGCAGCTTACCAAGCGGGTATAGCACAGATACGCAGTATTTT
j_call: TRBJ2-3
clone_size: -
d_call: -
v_call: TRBV7-2

cdr3_aa: CASKQSSYNSPLHF
cdr3_nt: TGTGCCAGCAAGCAAAGCTCCTATAATTCACCCCTCCACTTT
j_call: TRBJ1-6
clone_size: -
d_call: -
v_call: TRBV2

cdr3_aa: CASQDRGSYEQYF
cdr3_nt: TGTGCCAGCCAGGACAGGGGGTCCTACGAGCAGTACTTC
j_call: TRBJ2-7
clone_size: -
d_call: TRBD1
v_call: TRBV5-4

cdr3_aa: CASSSKYVSGNTEAFF
cdr3_nt: TGTGCCAGCAGCTCCAAGTATGTTTCGGGGAACACTGAAGCTTTCTTT
j_call: TRBJ1-1
clone_size: -
d_call: -
v_call: TRBV7-9

cdr3_aa: CASSAPGAGSGYEQYF
cdr3_nt: TGTGCCAGTAGTGCGCCGGGAGCTGGAAGTGGCTACGAGCAGTACTTC
j_call: TRBJ2-7
clone_size: -
d_call: -
v_call: TRBV19

cdr3_aa: CASSLGTLAGENNEQFF
cdr3_nt: TGTGCCAGCAGCTTAGGGACACTAGCGGGAGAAAACAATGAGCAGTTCTTC
j_call: TRBJ2-1
clone_size: -
d_call: TRBD2
v_call: TRBV7-8

cdr3_aa: CASCREAYNEQFF
cdr3_nt: TGTGCCAGCTGCAGGGAGGCCTACAATGAGCAGTTCTTC
j_call: TRBJ2-1
clone_size: -
d_call: -
v_call: TRBV12-3/TRBV12-4

cdr3_aa: CASSEHPAPGEKLFF
cdr3_nt: TGCGCCAGCAGTGAGCATCCCGCGCCGGGTGAAAAACTGTTTTTT
j_call: TRBJ1-4
clone_size: -
d_call: -
v_call: TRBV10-1

cdr3_aa: CASRGGRNEQFF
cdr3_nt: TGTGCCAGCAGGGGGGGGAGAAATGAGCAGTTCTTC
j_call: TRBJ2-1
clone_size: -
d_call: TRBD2
v_call: TRBV11-2

cdr3_aa: CASSFSGTGDSGNTIYF
cdr3_nt: TGTGCCAGCAGCTTCTCCGGGACAGGAGACTCTGGAAACACCATATATTTT
j_call: TRBJ1-3
clone_size: -
d_call: TRBD1
v_call: TRBV7-2

cdr3_aa: CASSVQAGDTQYF
cdr3_nt: TGTGCCAGCAGCGTCCAGGCGGGGGATACGCAGTATTTT
j_call: TRBJ2-3
clone_size: once
d_call: -
v_call: TRBV3-1/TRBV3-2

cdr3_aa: CASSFRGLNQPQHF
cdr3_nt: TGTGCCAGCAGTTTCCGGGGACTCAATCAGCCCCAGCATTTT
j_call: TRBJ1-5
clone_size: -
d_call: -
v_call: TRBV27

cdr3_aa: CASSLKGQGYNEQFF
cdr3_nt: TGTGCCAGCAGCTTGAAGGGACAGGGGTACAATGAGCAGTTCTTC
j_call: TRBJ2-1
clone_size: -
d_call: TRBD1
v_call: TRBV5-8

cdr3_aa: CASSLGSAGELFF
cdr3_nt: TGTGCCAGCAGCCTCGGTTCGGCCGGGGAGCTGTTTTTT
j_call: TRBJ2-2
clone_size: -
d_call: -
v_call: TRBV6-2/TRBV6-3

cdr3_aa: CSVLGGASTDTQYF
cdr3_nt: TGCAGCGTTTTAGGGGGCGCCTCCACAGATACGCAGTATTTT
j_call: TRBJ2-3
clone_size: -
d_call: TRBD1
v_call: TRBV29-1

cdr3_aa: CAISAGQRSTDTQYF
cdr3_nt: TGTGCCATCAGTGCAGGACAGCGTTCCACAGATACGCAGTATTTT
j_call: TRBJ2-3
clone_size: -
d_call: -
v_call: TRBV10-3

cdr3_aa: CATSDEKRVQAFF
cdr3_nt: TGTGCCACCAGTGATGAGAAGAGGGTTCAAGCTTTCTTT
j_call: TRBJ1-1
clone_size: -
d_call: -
v_call: TRBV24-1

cdr3_aa: CASSPFRTGTSRDIQYF
cdr3_nt: TGTGCCAGCAGCCCCTTCCGAACCGGGACTAGTAGAGACATTCAGTACTTC
j_call: TRBJ2-4
clone_size: -
d_call: TRBD2
v_call: TRBV7-6

cdr3_aa: CASSLPGLASYNEQFF
cdr3_nt: TGTGCCAGCAGCCTTCCGGGACTAGCGTCCTACAATGAGCAGTTCTTC
j_call: TRBJ2-1
clone_size: -
d_call: TRBD2
v_call: TRBV3-1/TRBV3-2

cdr3_aa: CASSLMGSETQYF
cdr3_nt: TGTGCCAGCAGCTTAATGGGATCTGAGACCCAGTACTTC
j_call: TRBJ2-5
clone_size: -
d_call: -
v_call: TRBV7-2

cdr3_aa: CASRNRDSNTDTQYF
cdr3_nt: TGTGCCAGCAGGAACCGGGACTCAAACACAGATACGCAGTATTTT
j_call: TRBJ2-3
clone_size: -
d_call: -
v_call: TRBV7-2

cdr3_aa: CASKRLAVYTYEQYF
cdr3_nt: TGCGCCAGCAAAAGACTAGCGGTATATACCTACGAGCAGTACTTC
j_call: TRBJ2-7
clone_size: -
d_call: TRBD2
v_call: TRBV5-1

cdr3_aa: CASELAGPEAGELFF
cdr3_nt: TGCGCCAGTGAACTAGCGGGCCCGGAAGCCGGGGAGCTGTTTTTT
j_call: TRBJ2-2
clone_size: once
d_call: TRBD2
v_call: TRBV5-1

cdr3_aa: CATVTGIHGYTF
cdr3_nt: TGTGCCACGGTAACAGGGATCCATGGCTACACCTTC
j_call: TRBJ1-2
clone_size: -
d_call: -
v_call: TRBV7-2